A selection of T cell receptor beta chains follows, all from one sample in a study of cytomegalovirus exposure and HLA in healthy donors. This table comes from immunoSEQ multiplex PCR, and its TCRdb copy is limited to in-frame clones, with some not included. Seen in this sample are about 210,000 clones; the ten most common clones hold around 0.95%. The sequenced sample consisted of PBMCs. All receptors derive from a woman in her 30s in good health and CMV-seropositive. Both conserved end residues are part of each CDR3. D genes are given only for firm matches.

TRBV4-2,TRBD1,CASSQVEGARDTQYF
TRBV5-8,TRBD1,CASSSDRGTDTQYF
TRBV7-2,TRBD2,CASSLSGRGETQYF
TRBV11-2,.,CASSSSFFTEAFF
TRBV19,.,CASESSGANVLTF
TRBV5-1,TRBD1,CASSLGPGGRYEQYF
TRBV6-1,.,CASRSREYGYTF
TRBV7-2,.,CASSLQDSYGYTF
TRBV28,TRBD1,CASSLPGQSNYEQYF
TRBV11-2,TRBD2,CASSLGGGANTDTQYF
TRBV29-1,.,CSVWVGETQYF
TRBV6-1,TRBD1,CAARDREFSGNTIYF
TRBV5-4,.,CASSLNLDSQETQYF
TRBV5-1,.,CASSLEGYGYTF
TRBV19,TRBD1,CASSIGTGGNQPQHF
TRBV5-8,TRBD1,CASSPGGWTEAFF
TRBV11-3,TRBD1,CASSSRDRGRQNTEAFF
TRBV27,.,CASSRRRGELFF
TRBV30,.,CAWSSGLNYEQYF
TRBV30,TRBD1,CAWSPGTATNEKLFF
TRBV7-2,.,CASSLRTVIMNTEAFF
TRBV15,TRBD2,CATSSRAASGRAGGETQYF
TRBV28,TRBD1,CASRAGTVTLYEQYF
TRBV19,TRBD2,CATTPPPGLAGTNEQFF
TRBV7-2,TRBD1,CASSSLHTGGFKETQYF
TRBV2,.,CATHRESEAFF
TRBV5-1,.,CASSLGETGVEAFF
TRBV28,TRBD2,CASSPGLAGSETQYF
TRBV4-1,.,CASSQIGRAAYEQYF
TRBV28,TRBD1,CASSLFPPTGVSNQPQHF
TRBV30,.,CAWRKQGNQPQHF
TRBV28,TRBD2,CASRPDPSGVYNEQFF
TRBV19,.,CASSSGIHQETQYF
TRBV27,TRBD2,CASSLLAGLLHEQFF
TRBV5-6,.,CASSLGLPYEQYF